This T cell receptor beta chain was sequenced during a study of blood T cell repertoires in COVID-19. The assay was immunoSEQ multiplex PCR, and TCRdb's table has in-frame clones only and misses some. This sample yields 150,000 to 200,000 clones, of which over 75% are seen a single time; 4.5% to 7.5% belongs to the top ten. This clone was counted a single time. Input material: PBMCs or T cells enriched from blood (not recorded which). This sequence was found in a man aged 35 to 55 who had recovered from COVID-19.

DNA for the CDR3: TGTGCCAGCAGCTCAGGGGCTAGCGGGGCGGGGGGTACAGATACGCAGTATTTT. Its translation is CASSSGASGAGGTDTQYF. The chain carries TRBV11-3 and TRBJ2-3; 9 bases match TRBD2. The CDR3 contains 18 residues. From germline, CDR1 is SGHNT and CDR2 YENEEA. Trimming took 4 bases from V and 3 from J; bases not matched to a gene: 14.